The T cell receptor beta chain under discussion was sequenced for a study of blood T cell repertoires in COVID-19. TCRdb's table, derived via immunoSEQ multiplex PCR, lists solely in-frame clones and lacks some. The profile shows fewer than 450,000 clones, 85% to 90% of them singletons. Among Cohort 3 donors, those recovered had two negative PCRs, clearance, or symptom resolution. The sequence was obtained from a woman under 30 who had recovered from COVID-19. What was sequenced was PBMCs or T cells enriched from blood (not recorded which).

Here the CDR3 reads CASSSSGGAINEQFF. CDR3 DNA sequence: TGTGCCAGCAGTTCTAGCGGGGGGGCCATCAATGAGCAGTTCTTC. This chain links TRBV27 with TRBJ2-1; 12 bases align to TRBD2. CDR3 length: 15 residues. CDR1 and CDR2 from the germline V gene are MNHEY and SMNVEV (reference sequence). V was clipped by 4 bases and J by 6 bases; unmatched bases: 4.